This T cell receptor (beta chain) was identified during a study of cytotoxic CD8 clonotypes in ibrutinib-treated CLL. The study's findings and limits: While tracking circulating CD8+ T-cell counts, baseline clonality exceeded that of age-matched healthy donors.

Trimming took 5 bases from V and 4 from J, leaving 7 bases between them. The CDR3 length is 11 residues. Germline CDR1 is SGHRS and CDR2 is YFSETQ. This clone was counted a few times. What it recognizes is unknown. The assay was immunoSEQ multiplex PCR, and TCRdb's table has in-frame clones only and misses some. The sample includes almost 45,000 clones, almost 70% of them seen just once. This clonotype was sampled from a human donor with chronic lymphocytic leukemia. The specimen comprised PBMCs, sampled after 12 months of ibrutinib treatment. The J gene is TRBJ2-7, the V gene TRBV5-1, with D perhaps matching TRBD1 or TRBD2 (6 bases each). CDR3 nucleotides: TGCGCCAGCAGAGGGGGGTACGAGCAGTACTTC. Translated: CASRGGYEQYF.